This entry concerns a single T cell receptor beta chain. This clone has just a few counts. The antigen it binds to is not known. No much larger clonotype is one base removed from it; base qualities were not supplied. The time point label corresponds to: baseline before first vaccination. Vaccinee samples came from UK trials COV001 and COV002, including a single-blind randomized controlled phase 2/3 trial of AZD1222 (ChAdOx1 nCoV-19) in healthy adults. Trial participant PBMC samples were collected at day 0 and day 28 after the second dose for TCRbeta chain sequencing. Reading from cysteine to phenylalanine, the CDR3 counts 13 amino acids. CDR3 DNA is the only sequence kept; it has 39 bases, read in frame from the first base. V is reduced by 3 bases and J by 1 base, leaving a spacing of 8 bases between them. The germline V gene specifies SGHRS as CDR1 and YFSETQ as CDR2. The sample comes from a study of T cell responses to AZD1222 COVID-19 vaccine (TCRdb year 2021). About the full investigation: Because spike-specific TCR depth and breadth did not differ between the two schedules, AZD1222 recipients who got a second dose at roughly 4 weeks were pooled with those who got a second dose at roughly 12 weeks. Enrollment into the trials was organized by age into subgroups of 18-55, 56-69 and 70-plus years, and those subgroups contained about 150, 27 and 61 TCR-sequenced participants, respectively. TCR sequencing was performed for roughly 250 trial participants, of whom 200 to 210 were given two doses of AZD1222 and roughly 25 were given two doses of MenACWY control vaccine. Broader findings and caveats from the paper: The whole spike protein was spanned by vaccine-associated CD4 TCRs, and dominant responses were seen in regions 160-218 and 743-854. Participants were mostly white British and included more females than males, and it was suggested by the authors that clonal diversity may have been underestimated. Reportedly, close to half of the unique spike-specific TCRs recognized epitopes lying outside the regions that are mutated in the B.1.351 and B.1.1.7 variants. Because no day 14 peak-response samples were available, repertoires were characterized only after the peak T cell response. After two AZD1222 doses, spike-specific TCR breadth and depth were significantly higher than at day 0 and than in MenACWY recipients. In the small 56-69-year group, the increase in depth fell short of significance, most likely because of low power. Conclusions about previously exposed vaccinees were limited because only a handful of AZD1222 recipients were SARS-CoV-2 seropositive at baseline.

The CDR3 regions of human TCRbeta chains were analyzed by immunosequencing. From the authors' description of their analysis: Repertoire TCRs were checked for matches against a reference library of SARS-CoV-2-specific TCRs that had been generated using the MIRA antigen-specificity platform. Breadth meant the fraction of unique TCRs that were SARS-CoV-2-associated, whereas depth meant the fraction of total T cells that were SARS-CoV-2-associated. Using the MIRA data, each spike-specific TCR was mapped to the spike region that the TCR reacts to and placed in a CD4 or CD8 class. Log10-transformed breadth and depth values were compared by one-way ANOVA with Sidak's multiple comparisons tests. Sourced from immuneACCESS, this table was stored by TCRdb with only in-frame sequences that have V and J called. A share of the clones is absent; for the studies checked, an unresolved V gene accounts for under half, and the remainder has no known explanation. That table is the source of V, J and clone size, and D and trimming were worked out from the DNA. The sample table holds about 140,000 clones, of which 80% to 95% were seen once. Together, the top ten hold 2.5% to 3% of the sample.

This specimen consisted of peripheral blood, obtained on day 0 of AZD1222 vaccination. This receptor was obtained from an adult in good health. The chain uses TRBV5-1 and TRBJ2-7, with TRBD1 as a weak D call on 5 bases. CDR3 protein: CASSYRISYEQYF. The sequenced DNA is TGCGCCAGCAGCTACAGGATTTCCTACGAGCAGTACTTC.